The TCR beta chain described here comes from a study of tumor-infiltrating lymphocytes in primary liver carcinoma. Making TCR beta cDNA involved 400 to 600 ng total RNA and a constant-region primer. ARM-PCR was slightly modified, and three nested multiplex PCR rounds with it gave rise to the TCR beta libraries. The study ran its first two PCR rounds for roughly 11 cycles each, using TRBV1-TRBV30 forward primers and a C-beta reverse primer. TCRdb re-called the multiplex PCR reads with MiXCR, one entry per CDR3 protein. The sample records 100,000 or so distinct CDR3 sequences, 69% being singletons. Extraction of RNA together with DNA used about 17-31 mg of unsorted bulk tissue. Looked up from germline, CDR1 is SGHAT and CDR2 is FQNNGV. The CDR3 totals 15 residues. With regard to this clonotype: A junction boundary mismatches the germline segment, possibly from a read error.

The sequenced material came from liver tumor tissue from sampling region 5. Subset here: tumor region T5, tumor centre. The chain has TRBV11-2 and TRBJ2-4; D may be TRBD1 (6 bases). This TCR derives from a woman between 55 and 75 years old with primary liver carcinoma and hepatitis B virus infection. DNA of the CDR3: TGTGCCAGCAGCTTAGATGGTTGGGGGCGAGACATTCAACACTTC. Its protein is CASSLDGWGRDIQHF.